The 3 T cell receptor beta chains given below trace back to one sample, sequenced in a study of OX40 agonist ivuxolimab in advanced cancers. TCRdb keeps only in-frame clones here, not all; method: immunoSEQ multiplex PCR. The sample holds about 22,000 clones, approximately 79% seen once. The sequenced sample was CD4+ or CD8+ T cells sorted from blood, obtained in a trial of the OX40 agonist ivuxolimab. These receptors came from an adult with an advanced solid tumor such as melanoma, head and neck, liver or kidney cancer.

V and J are TRBV21-1 and TRBJ1-1. TRBV21-1 is termed a pseudogene. The CDR3 totals 16 residues. CDR3 coding DNA: TGTGCCAGCAGCGGGACGGCAATTCTTATGAACACTGAAGCTTTCTTT. Protein product: CASSGTAILMNTEAFF.

The chain couples TRBV6-1 to TRBJ2-7; perhaps D is TRBD1 or TRBD2 (5 bases each). Between the trimmed V and J ends, which lost 3 bases and 4 bases, there was a span of 10 bases. This CDR3 is built from 13 residues. Germline loops: CDR1 MNHNS, CDR2 SASEGT. CDR3 sequence reads: CASSEGRNYEQYF. The CDR3 coding sequence is TGTGCCAGCAGTGAGGGACGGAATTACGAGCAGTACTTC.

The chain carries TRBV5-6 and TRBJ2-3, with D possibly matching TRBD1 (6 bases). V lost 4 bases, J lost 6 bases, and 15 bases lay in between. The CDR3 is 14 amino acids. Per the germline V gene, CDR1 is SGHDT and CDR2 is YYEEEE. CDR3 sequence: CASSPETGIDTQYF. CDR3 DNA sequence: TGTGCCAGCAGCCCCGAAACAGGGATCGATACGCAGTATTTT.